A single sample is the source of the 4 T cell receptor beta chains below, sequenced in a study of blood T cell repertoires in COVID-19. Assay used: immunoSEQ multiplex PCR; TCRdb lists only in-frame clones, some missing. The table shows roughly 250,000 clones, with around 90% occurring only once. What was sequenced was peripheral blood. The receptor source for this set is a woman aged 30 to 39 with acute or convalescent COVID-19.

J is TRBJ2-7 and V is TRBV5-4; the match to TRBD1 covers 11 bases. V dropped 4 bases and J dropped 6; count of bases not matched to a gene: 9. Germline V lookup: CDR1 SGHNT, CDR2 YYREEE (reference sequence). CDR3 size: 15 residues. CDR3 amino acids: CASSPGQGAHLEQYF. Written as DNA, the CDR3 is TGTGCCAGCAGCCCCGGACAGGGGGCCCATCTCGAGCAGTACTTC.

This clone was counted once. The chain uses TRBV24-1 and TRBJ2-1, with 9 positions matching TRBD1. The CDR3 runs to 17 residues. The V segment lost 4 bases and the J segment 6 bases; nucleotides outside the gene matches: 12. Germline CDR1 reads KGHDR; CDR2 reads SFDVKD. CDR3 in DNA: TGTGCCACCAGTGACCGCGGGACAGGGTGGGAGGGCAATGAGCAGTTCTTC. As protein: CATSDRGTGWEGNEQFF.

This chain connects TRBV11-3 to TRBJ2-7, with TRBD1 as a possible D gene (5 bases). CDR1 and CDR2 (germline): SGHNT, YENEEA. Trimming took 4 bases from V and 3 from J, leaving 10 bases between them. The CDR3 contains 13 residues. CDR3 region: CASSSPRVYEQYF. The CDR3 DNA is TGTGCCAGCAGCTCCCCCAGGGTCTACGAGCAGTACTTC.

This chain joins TRBV5-4 and TRBJ2-7; the match to TRBD2 covers 7 bases. The V gene's germline CDR1 is SGHNT and CDR2 YYREEE (reference sequence). There are 14 residues in the CDR3. Unmatched junction bases numbered 3, after V lost 1 base and J lost 2 bases. CDR3 region: CASSLSTSPYEQYF. For the CDR3, the DNA is TGTGCCAGCAGCTTGTCGACTAGCCCCTACGAGCAGTACTTC.